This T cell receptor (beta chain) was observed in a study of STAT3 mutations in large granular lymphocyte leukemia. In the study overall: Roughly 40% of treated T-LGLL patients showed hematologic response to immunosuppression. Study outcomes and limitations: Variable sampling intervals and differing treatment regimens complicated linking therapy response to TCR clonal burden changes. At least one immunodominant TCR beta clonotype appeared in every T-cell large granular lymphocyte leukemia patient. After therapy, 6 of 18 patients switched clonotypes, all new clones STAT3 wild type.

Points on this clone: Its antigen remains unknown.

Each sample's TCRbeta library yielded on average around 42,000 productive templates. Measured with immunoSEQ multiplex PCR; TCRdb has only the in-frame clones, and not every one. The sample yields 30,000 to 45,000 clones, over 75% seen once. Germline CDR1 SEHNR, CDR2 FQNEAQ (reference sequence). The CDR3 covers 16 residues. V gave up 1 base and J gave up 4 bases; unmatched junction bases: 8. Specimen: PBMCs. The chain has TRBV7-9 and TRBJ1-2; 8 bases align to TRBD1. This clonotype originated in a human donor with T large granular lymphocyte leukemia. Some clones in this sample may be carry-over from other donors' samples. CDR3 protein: CASSLETGALFYGYTF. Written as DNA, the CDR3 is TGTGCCAGCAGCTTAGAGACAGGGGCCCTCTTCTATGGCTACACCTTC.